Following are 32 T cell receptor beta chains from one sample sequenced in a study of cytomegalovirus exposure and HLA in healthy donors. A multiplex PCR was run with 60 Vbeta primers and 13 Jbeta primers. Only in-frame clones appear in the TCRdb table, and some are missing; sequencing was by immunoSEQ multiplex PCR. The table has about 300,000 clones, just over 85% seen once. The sequencing sample was made of PBMCs. These receptors were taken from a man aged 35 to 55 in good health and CMV-seropositive.

This CDR3 reads CAIRASGGGVNIYEQYF. The CDR3 DNA reads TGTGCCATCAGGGCGTCCGGAGGAGGAGTCAATATCTACGAGCAGTACTTC. The chain joins TRBV10-3 to TRBJ2-7; maybe TRBD2 (5 bases). This CDR3 contains 17 residues. The V end was cut by 6 bases, the J end by 3 bases, with 24 bases between. Germline CDR1 ENHRY, CDR2 SYGVKD.

On this clone itself: This sample also contains other DNA sequences that code for the same CDR3. The CDR3 region is CASSVTSGELSYNEQFF. DNA for the CDR3: TGTGCCAGCAGCGTGACTAGCGGGGAGCTATCCTACAATGAGCAGTTCTTC. The chain is built from TRBV9 and TRBJ2-1; 11 nucleotides match TRBD2. Trimming took 2 bases from V and 1 from J; bases not matched to a gene: 5. This CDR3 is built from 17 residues. Germline V gene lookup returns CDR1 SGDLS and CDR2 YYNGEE. The whole variable domain, filled in from reference TRBV9 and TRBJ2-1, reads DSGVTQTPKHLITATGQRVTLRCSPRSGDLSVYWYQQSLDQGLQFLIQYYNGEERAKGNILERFSAQQFPDLHSELNLSSLELGDSALYFCASSVTSGELSYNEQFFGPGTRLTVL.

A single count supports this clone. The chain is built from TRBV5-6 and TRBJ2-7; maybe TRBD1 (6 bases). The end of the DNA aligns better with TRBJ2-5, so the J call may be wrong. CDR3 length equals 18 residues. In germline, CDR1 is SGHDT, CDR2 YYEEEE. The CDR3 bases are TGTGCCAGCAGCTTGGTGTGGGACACCAGCCCCCTCCAAGAGACCCAGTACTTC. Residues: CASSLVWDTSPLQETQYF.

The chain couples TRBV27 to TRBJ1-1; perhaps TRBD1 as D (6 bases). Trimming cost V 7 bases and J 11 bases, with 20 bases left between them. Germline CDR1 and CDR2: MNHEY and SMNVEV (reference sequence). CDR3 size: 13 residues. The CDR3 DNA sequence: TGTGCCAGCACGGGGGAGGGGGGCAATAGGGCTTTCTTT. It encodes CASTGEGGNRAFF.

There are a few counts of this clone. The chain carries TRBV9 and TRBJ2-2, with TRBD1 identical over 8 bases. CDR3 length: 16 amino acids. With 0 bases clipped from V and 5 bases from J, the junction kept 6 bases outside the gene matches. Germline-derived CDR1 and CDR2 are SGDLS and YYNGEE. CDR3: CASSVGTGIRTGELFF. CDR3 sequence (DNA): TGTGCCAGCAGCGTAGGGACAGGGATTCGTACCGGGGAGCTGTTTTTT.

The rearrangement joins TRBV4-2 to TRBJ1-5; D unclear. V lost 1 base and J lost 6, with 7 bases in between. The CDR3 has 13 amino acids. The germline CDR1 and CDR2 sequences are LGHNA and YNFKEQ. CDR3 in DNA: TGTGCCAGCAGCCAAGTCCGCGTTCAGCCCCAGCATTTT. Protein sequence: CASSQVRVQPQHF.

The chain couples TRBV7-9 to TRBJ1-2; tentatively, D is TRBD1 (6 bases). Trimming cost V 1 base and J 8 bases, with 11 bases left between them. Per the germline V gene, CDR1 is SEHNR and CDR2 is FQNEAQ (reference sequence). This CDR3 comprises 13 residues. CDR3 sequence (DNA): TGTGCCAGCAGCTTAGGCCCAGGGGAGGGCTACACCTTC. It codes for CASSLGPGEGYTF.

CDR3 protein: CASRDRGYEQYF. The CDR3 region has the DNA TGTGCCAGCAGGGACAGGGGCTACGAGCAGTACTTC. The chain recombines TRBV6-5 with TRBJ2-7; 9 bases map to TRBD1. The CDR3 contains 12 residues. Germline trimming cut 6 bases from V and 3 bases from J; bases unmatched to any gene: 0. Germline CDR1 is MNHEY and CDR2 is SVGAGI.

This clone was detected only once. The chain couples TRBV30 to TRBJ2-3, with a weak D call TRBD2 (7 bases). Germline-derived CDR1 and CDR2 are GTSNPN and SVGIG (reference sequence). The CDR3 sequence is 13 residues long. Deletions cut 4 bases from V and 2 bases from J, with 10 bases between. In nucleotides, the CDR3 is TGTGCCTGGAAAGGGGGGGTCACAGATACGCAGTATTTT. It encodes CAWKGGVTDTQYF.

The V gene is TRBV20-1, the J gene TRBJ2-1; D is unresolved. Trimming pared 4 bases from V and 7 bases from J, leaving 2 bases between. The CDR3 contains 9 residues. Per germline, CDR1 DFQATT and CDR2 SNEGSKA (reference sequence). In nucleotides, the CDR3 is TGCAGTGCTACGAATGAGCAGTTCTTC. Translated, it gives CSATNEQFF.

V usage is TRBV6-5 and J usage is TRBJ1-2, with TRBD1 matching 7 bases. Per germline, CDR1 MNHEY and CDR2 SVGAGI. V lost 0 bases, J lost 1 base, and 2 bases stayed unmatched. CDR3 size: 15 residues. The CDR3 sequence is CASSYSSGGNYGYTF. CDR3 sequence (DNA): TGTGCCAGCAGTTACTCGTCAGGGGGTAACTATGGCTACACCTTC.

In its sample, this clone was seen once. The V gene is TRBV9, the J gene TRBJ2-3, with a weak D call TRBD2 (5 bases). CDR1 and CDR2 from the germline V gene are SGDLS and YYNGEE. Trimming shortened V by 4 bases and J by 6 bases, and 18 bases separated the two germline ends. This CDR3 is built from 15 residues. DNA for the CDR3: TGTGCCAGCAGCCCCGAACTCGGAGGAAAGGATACGCAGTATTTT. It is translated as CASSPELGGKDTQYF.

The rearrangement uses TRBV15 and TRBJ1-5; D may be TRBD1 (6 bases). The CDR3 loop spans 15 amino acids. CDR1 is LNHNV and CDR2 is YYDKDF in the germline V gene (reference sequence). V was cut by 3 bases and J by 0 bases, with 9 bases left in between. CDR3 protein: CATSRPGDSNQPQHF. The DNA for the CDR3 is TGTGCCACCAGCAGGCCAGGGGATAGCAATCAGCCCCAGCATTTT.

The chain employs TRBV5-5 and TRBJ2-1; the match to TRBD2 covers 10 bases. This CDR3 has 14 residues. With 6 bases clipped from V and 0 bases from J, the junction kept 0 bases outside the gene matches. The germline gives CDR1 SGHKS, CDR2 YYEKEE (reference sequence). This chain's CDR3 is CASTSGSSYNEQFF. The CDR3 DNA reads TGTGCCAGCACTAGCGGGAGCTCCTACAATGAGCAGTTCTTC.

The genes are TRBV6-1 and TRBJ2-1; TRBD2 matches at 7 bases. The CDR3 totals 14 residues. Germline CDR1 and CDR2: MNHNS and SASEGT. V was pared by 7 bases and J by 3 bases, with 6 bases of the junction left unmatched. As DNA, the CDR3 is TGTGCCAGCACGTGGGACTACGACTACAATGAGCAGTTCTTC. This sequence encodes CASTWDYDYNEQFF.

This clone came up once. The chain uses TRBV7-8 and TRBJ2-3; 8 positions agree with TRBD2. Germline values: CDR1 SGHVS, CDR2 FQNEAQ. The CDR3 contains 16 residues. After removal of 5 bases from V and 0 bases from J, the junction contained 7 bases not matched to a gene. As DNA, the CDR3 is TGTGCCAGCAGCCCCCTAGCGGGTACTAGCACAGATACGCAGTATTTT. This sequence encodes CASSPLAGTSTDTQYF.

This chain uses TRBV28 with TRBJ2-7; tentative D call: TRBD2 (6 bases). The germline V gene encodes CDR1 MDHEN and CDR2 SYDVKM. With 10 bases removed from V and 6 bases from J, the gap between germline ends came to 22 bases. The CDR3 runs to 14 residues. This CDR3 reads CATTIGASVGEQYF. The CDR3, as DNA: TGTGCCACGACGATCGGGGCTAGCGTTGGCGAGCAGTACTTC. The variable domain in full, with the rest retrieved from reference TRBV28 and TRBJ2-7, is DVKVTQSSRYLVKRTGEKVFLECVQDMDHENMFWYRQDPGLGLRLIYFSYDVKMKEKGDIPEGYSVSREKKERFSLILESASTNQTSMYLCATTIGASVGEQYFGPGTRLTVT.

The chain carries TRBV5-1 and TRBJ1-1; TRBD1 is a possible D gene (5 bases). V was shortened by 4 bases and J by 0 bases, with 13 bases between the two germline ends. The V gene's germline CDR1 is SGHRS and CDR2 YFSETQ. The CDR3 spans 15 residues. For the CDR3, the DNA is TGCGCCAGCAGCCAAATTCCAGGGTTGAACACTGAAGCTTTCTTT. This sequence encodes CASSQIPGLNTEAFF.

This clone was observed a handful of times. CDR3 DNA sequence: TGCGCCAGCAGCTATGGGGTCGCGGGCACCAATGAAAAACTGTTTTTT. It is translated as CASSYGVAGTNEKLFF. This chain connects TRBV5-1 to TRBJ1-4; no reliable D call. The CDR3 consists of 16 residues. Looked up from germline, CDR1 is SGHRS and CDR2 is YFSETQ. With 3 bases removed from V and 5 bases from J, the gap between germline ends came to 17 bases.

V gene TRBV5-1 combines with J gene TRBJ1-4, with 9 nucleotides matching TRBD1. CDR3 length: 15 residues. CDR1 is SGHRS and CDR2 is YFSETQ in the germline V gene. V was clipped by 3 bases and J by 4 bases; unmatched bases: 4. CDR3 in DNA: TGCGCCAGCAGCTACGACAGGGGGTTTAATGAAAAACTGTTTTTT. Amino acid sequence: CASSYDRGFNEKLFF.

The rearrangement uses TRBV7-9 and TRBJ2-2; 11 bases map to TRBD2. V trimming: 7 bases; J trimming: 1 base; junction bases outside the gene matches: 11. Germline CDR1 is SEHNR and CDR2 is FQNEAQ (reference sequence). The CDR3 is 18 amino acids. CDR3 protein: CASTTGLAVNRNTGELFF. The CDR3 region has the DNA TGTGCCAGCACCACGGGACTAGCGGTAAACCGGAACACCGGGGAGCTGTTTTTT. Filled out from reference TRBV7-9 and TRBJ2-2, the complete variable domain reads DTGVSQNPRHKITKRGQNVTFRCDPISEHNRLYWYRQTLGQGPEFLTYFQNEAQLEKSRLLSDRFSAERPKGSFSTLEIQRTEQGDSAMYLCASTTGLAVNRNTGELFFGEGSRLTVL.

Comment on this clone: Distinct nucleotide sequences in the sample also encode this CDR3. The chain has TRBV28 and TRBJ1-5, with a possible D match to TRBD1 (6 bases). The V end lost 5 bases, the J end lost 0 bases, and 11 bases lay between the germline ends. The V gene's germline CDR1 is MDHEN and CDR2 SYDVKM. This CDR3 is built from 15 residues. CDR3 loop: CASSPTGYSNQPQHF. The DNA for the CDR3 is TGTGCCAGCAGTCCGACAGGATATAGCAATCAGCCCCAGCATTTT.

The chain recombines TRBV9 with TRBJ2-1, with TRBD2 matching 11 bases. The CDR3 has 15 residues. Unmatched junction bases numbered 8, after V lost 0 bases and J lost 12 bases. Germline CDR1 is SGDLS and CDR2 is YYNGEE. The CDR3 sequence is CASSVEGAGTSGQFF. CDR3 in DNA: TGTGCCAGCAGCGTAGAGGGGGCCGGGACTAGCGGGCAGTTCTTC. Full variable domain (remainder filled in from reference TRBV9 and TRBJ2-1): DSGVTQTPKHLITATGQRVTLRCSPRSGDLSVYWYQQSLDQGLQFLIQYYNGEERAKGNILERFSAQQFPDLHSELNLSSLELGDSALYFCASSVEGAGTSGQFFGPGTRLTVL.

V and J are TRBV7-9 and TRBJ2-6; 7 nucleotides match TRBD2. Germline V gene lookup returns CDR1 SEHNR and CDR2 FQNEAQ (reference sequence). The trim removed 5 bases at V and 4 bases at J, leaving 11 bases unmatched. This CDR3 has 17 residues. Here the CDR3 reads CASSAWGGPRGANVLTF. Here the CDR3 DNA reads TGTGCCAGCAGCGCATGGGGGGGACCCCGAGGGGCCAACGTCCTGACTTTC.

This clone was counted between two and nine times. This sequence joins TRBV2 and TRBJ2-1; TRBD2 might be the D (6 bases). Germline lookup yields CDR1 SNHLY and CDR2 FYNNEI. The CDR3 is 14 amino acids. Trimming shortened V by 8 bases and J by 3 bases, and 14 bases separated the two germline ends. CDR3 nucleotide sequence: TGTGCCAGCTGGGAGGAGACCCGCTACAATGAGCAGTTCTTC. It yields the protein CASWEETRYNEQFF.

The chain recombines TRBV6-6 with TRBJ1-2; 7 bases line up with TRBD1. Germline loops: CDR1 MNHNY, CDR2 SVGAGI (reference sequence). The CDR3 is 15 amino acids. Germline trimming cut 4 bases from V and 4 bases from J; bases unmatched to any gene: 9. The CDR3 DNA reads as TGTGCCAGCAGTTCGGCCGGACAGGCGGGCTATGGCTACACCTTC. It specifies CASSSAGQAGYGYTF.

V and J are TRBV2 and TRBJ2-6; 10 bases agree with TRBD1. The CDR3 extends over 15 amino acids. CDR1 is SNHLY, CDR2 FYNNEI, per germline. Germline trimming cut 10 bases from V and 0 bases from J; bases unmatched to any gene: 3. Here the CDR3 reads CATDRGHSGANVLTF. CDR3 sequence (DNA): TGTGCCACCGACAGGGGGCACTCTGGGGCCAACGTCCTGACTTTC.

The rearrangement joins TRBV1 to TRBJ2-3; the D call in the table, TRBD2, was not verified against the DNA. TRBV1 is reported as a pseudogene. The CDR3 length is 19 residues. The DNA of the CDR3 is TGCACCAGCAGCCAAATGCCCCGCCTAGAACTAGCGGTCACAGATACGCAGTATTTT. Its translation is CTSSQMPRLELAVTDTQYF.

The V and J genes are TRBV7-2 and TRBJ2-3, with 16 nucleotides matching TRBD2. Trimming took 5 bases from V and 3 from J; bases not matched to a gene: 5. The CDR3 covers 17 residues. Germline V gene lookup returns CDR1 SGHTA and CDR2 FQGNSA. The CDR3: CASSAPGLAGGTDTQYF. CDR3 DNA sequence: TGTGCCAGCAGCGCACCGGGACTAGCGGGAGGGACAGATACGCAGTATTTT. Filled out from reference TRBV7-2 and TRBJ2-3, the complete variable domain reads GAGVSQSPSNKVTEKGKDVELRCDPISGHTALYWYRQSLGQGLEFLIYFQGNSAPDKSGLPSDRFSAERTGGSVSTLTIQRTQQEDSAVYLCASSAPGLAGGTDTQYFGPGTRLTVL.

The chain links TRBV27 to TRBJ2-1; D is uncertain. Germline V CDR1 and CDR2: MNHEY, SMNVEV (reference sequence). Deletions cut 2 bases from V and 0 bases from J, with 8 bases between. CDR3 length: 15 residues. The CDR3 region is CASSLAPSSYNEQFF. CDR3 DNA sequence: TGTGCCAGCAGTTTAGCGCCGAGCTCCTACAATGAGCAGTTCTTC.

This chain uses TRBV11-2 with TRBJ1-1, with a tentative D call TRBD1 (5 bases). Germline V gene sequence: CDR1 SGHAT, CDR2 FQNNGV. V lost 2 bases and J 1 base, leaving 5 bases between the germline ends. The CDR3 length is 13 residues. The CDR3 protein is CASSLQGNTEAFF. DNA of the CDR3: TGTGCCAGCAGCTTACAGGGGAACACTGAAGCTTTCTTT.

This clone was picked up one time. The chain recombines TRBV7-2 with TRBJ2-5, with no clear D. The closer fit of TRBJ2-7 to the DNA end suggests the J call may be wrong. The CDR3 runs 12 residues. Germline V gene data show CDR1 as SGHTA and CDR2 as FQGNSA. The CDR3 nucleotides are TGTGCCAGCAGCGTGACCAGCGACGAGCAGTACTTC. Encoded protein: CASSVTSDEQYF.